A single sample gave rise to the 8 T cell receptor beta chains below, sequenced in a study of CD4 T cells in relation to SARS-CoV-2 and coronaviruses. No antigen is known for these receptors. Clones were sequenced by immunoSEQ multiplex PCR, and TCRdb holds only the in-frame ones, with some missing. The data show tens of thousands of clones, around 79% seen once. The sequencing sample was made of naive CD4+ T cells from PBMCs, cultured in vitro. Subset given: naive CD4+ T cells isolated by negative enrichment. These receptor sequences come from an adult with COVID-19.

This clone was counted only a few times. This sequence joins TRBV3-1 (or the pseudogene TRBV3-2) and TRBJ1-3; possibly TRBD1 for D (5 bases). The CDR3 sequence is 17 residues long. Trimming pared 0 bases from V and 0 bases from J, leaving 12 bases between. Germline-derived CDR1 and CDR2 are LGHDT and YNNKEL (reference sequence). The CDR3 coding sequence is TGTGCCAGCAGCCAAGACGGGGCGGGGTCCTCTGGAAACACCATATATTTT. It translates to CASSQDGAGSSGNTIYF.

This CDR3 is CASSPRQAGSGELFF. The CDR3 region has the DNA TGTGCCAGCTCACCTCGCCAGGCGGGGTCCGGGGAGCTGTTTTTT. The V gene is TRBV18, the J gene TRBJ2-2; perhaps TRBD2 as D (6 bases). Germline lookup yields CDR1 KGHSH and CDR2 LQKENI. The CDR3 covers 15 residues. The ends were cut back, 3 bases at V and 6 bases at J, with 14 bases in the middle.

The genes are TRBV21-1 and TRBJ2-1; the D call in the table, TRBD1, was not verified against the DNA. TRBV21-1 is marked as a pseudogene. This CDR3 is 11 amino acids long. The CDR3: CATSGPNEQFF. In DNA, the CDR3 is TGTGCCACCTCTGGGCCCAATGAGCAGTTCTTC.

This clone was counted a few times. The chain links TRBV7-3 to TRBJ2-2; D is ambiguous. This CDR3 region has 16 residues. CDR1 and CDR2 from the germline V gene are SGHTA and FQGTGA. The V gene lost 2 bases and the J gene lost 1 base, with 11 bases spanning the gap. CDR3 DNA: TGTGCCAGCAGCTTACGAGCTGTCATGAACACCGGGGAGCTGTTTTTT. Its translation is CASSLRAVMNTGELFF.

The CDR3 DNA sequence: TGTGCCAGCAGTTTTAGTGGGCAGGGTATGAGCCAGCCCCAGCATTTT. Protein: CASSFSGQGMSQPQHF. The V gene is TRBV28, the J gene TRBJ1-5; a weak D match, TRBD1 (5 bases). This CDR3 is built from 16 residues. Trimming took 3 bases from V and 7 from J, leaving 19 bases between them. Per germline, CDR1 MDHEN and CDR2 SYDVKM.

The CDR3 coding sequence is TGTGCCAGCAGCGAAGCGGGAGGGCCCTACAATGAGCAGTTCTTC. Its translation is CASSEAGGPYNEQFF. This rearrangement joins TRBV3-1 (or the pseudogene TRBV3-2) to TRBJ2-1, with 10 bases lining up with TRBD2. The CDR3 loop spans 15 amino acids. With V trimmed by 5 bases and J by 2 bases, 3 bases remained unmatched. Germline values: CDR1 LGHDT, CDR2 YNNKEL (reference sequence).

The chain is built from TRBV18 and TRBJ2-3; D gene unclear. CDR3 length equals 15 residues. Trimming stripped 1 base from V and 6 bases from J, with 14 bases between. Germline assignment: CDR1 KGHSH and CDR2 LQKENI. The CDR3, as DNA: TGTGCCAGCTCACCACTCACAGTAGTTTTGGATACGCAGTATTTT. Amino acid sequence: CASSPLTVVLDTQYF.

V is TRBV29-1 and J is TRBJ1-2; D gene unclear. Germline assignment: CDR1 SQVTM and CDR2 ANQGSEA. This CDR3 spans 11 amino acids. V lost 5 bases, J lost 6 bases, and 10 bases lay in between. CDR3 amino acids: CSVTNSHGYTF. As DNA, the CDR3 is TGCAGCGTTACAAACAGTCATGGCTACACCTTC.